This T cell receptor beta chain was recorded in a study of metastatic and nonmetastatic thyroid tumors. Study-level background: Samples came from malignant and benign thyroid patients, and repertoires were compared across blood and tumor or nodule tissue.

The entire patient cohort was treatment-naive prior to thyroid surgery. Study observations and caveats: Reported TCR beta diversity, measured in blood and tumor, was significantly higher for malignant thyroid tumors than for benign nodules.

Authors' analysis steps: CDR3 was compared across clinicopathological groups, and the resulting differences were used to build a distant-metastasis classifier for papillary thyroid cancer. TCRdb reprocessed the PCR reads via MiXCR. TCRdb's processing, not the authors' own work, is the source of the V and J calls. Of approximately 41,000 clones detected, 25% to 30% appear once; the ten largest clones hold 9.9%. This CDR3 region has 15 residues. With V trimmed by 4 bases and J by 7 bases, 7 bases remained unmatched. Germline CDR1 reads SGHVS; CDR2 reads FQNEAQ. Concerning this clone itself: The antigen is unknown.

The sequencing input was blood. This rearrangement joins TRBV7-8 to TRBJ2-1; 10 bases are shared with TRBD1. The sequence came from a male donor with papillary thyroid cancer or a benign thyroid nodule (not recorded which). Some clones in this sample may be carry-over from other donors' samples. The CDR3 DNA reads TGTGCCAGCAGCTCAGTGGGACAGGGGAGGAATGAGCAGTTCTTC. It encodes CASSSVGQGRNEQFF.